A selection of T cell receptor beta chains follows, all from one sample in a study of blood T cell repertoires in COVID-19. Assay: immunoSEQ multiplex PCR; the TCRdb copy retains only in-frame clones and omits some. This table holds 35,000 to 45,000 clones, around nine tenths found once. The sample was peripheral blood. The receptor set was obtained from a man between 65 and 79 years old with active COVID-19. The CDR3 runs from the conserved cysteine through the conserved F or W. A D gene is named only where the DNA matches it firmly. Size is omitted from some rows. Given values are once, few, many or a class for expanded clones.

few	TRBV6-2/TRBV6-3	.	TRBJ1-3	TGTGCCAGCAGTCGAGACAGAACGGGCTCTGGAAACACCATATATTTT	CASSRDRTGSGNTIYF
.	TRBV6-5	.	TRBJ2-7	TGTGCCAGCACCGGACTCGACTCCTACGAGCAGTACTTC	CASTGLDSYEQYF
.	TRBV13	.	TRBJ1-4	TGTGCCAGCAGCCCCAGGGGCGAAAAACTGTTTTTT	CASSPRGEKLFF
.	TRBV7-9	TRBD1	TRBJ1-1	TGTGCCAGCAGCTTAGCACAGGGGACTGAAGCTTTCTTT	CASSLAQGTEAFF
.	TRBV7-6	.	TRBJ1-1	TGTGCCAGCAGCCCAACGGCGGGACGGAGGAACACTGAAGCTTTCTTT	CASSPTAGRRNTEAFF
few	TRBV27	.	TRBJ2-7	TGTGCCAGCAGGGGACACCACTCCTACGAGCAGTACTTC	CASRGHHSYEQYF
.	TRBV6-5	.	TRBJ2-5	TGTGCCAGCAAGCCCTTCCGGAGGCGACAAGAGACCCAGTACTTC	CASKPFRRRQETQYF
.	TRBV18	.	TRBJ2-1	TGTGCCAGCTCTCGTGGTTTTAGTGAGCAGTTCTTC	CASSRGFSEQFF
.	TRBV28	TRBD1	TRBJ1-5	TGTGCCAGCACGAACGGACAGGTCAGCAATCAGCCCCAGCATTTT	CASTNGQVSNQPQHF
.	TRBV20-1	.	TRBJ2-5	TGCAGTGCTAGTCAATCGGCAGGGACAAAGACCCAGTACTTC	CSASQSAGTKTQYF
.	TRBV6-2/TRBV6-3	TRBD2	TRBJ2-3	TGTGCCAGCAGGCCTAGCGGGAGCACAGATACGCAGTATTTT	CASRPSGSTDTQYF
once	TRBV15	.	TRBJ2-3	TGTGCCACCAGCAGAGATAAACCCTACAGGGCGACAGATACGCAGTATTTT	CATSRDKPYRATDTQYF
.	TRBV28	.	TRBJ1-3	TGTGCCAGCAGCCCCCAGAATCCGAACACCATATATTTT	CASSPQNPNTIYF
once	TRBV7-8	TRBD1	TRBJ1-2	TGTGCCAGCAGAGGTTCGGGACAGGGAGACTATGGCTACACCTTC	CASRGSGQGDYGYTF
.	TRBV20-1	TRBD1	TRBJ2-1	TGCAGTGCTAGTAAGGGGGCGAGCTCCTACAATGAGCAGTTCTTC	CSASKGASSYNEQFF
.	TRBV5-1	TRBD1	TRBJ2-7	TGCGCCAGCAGCCCTGGGACAGGGCAGCCCTACGAGCAGTACTTC	CASSPGTGQPYEQYF
once	TRBV6-2/TRBV6-3	.	TRBJ2-7	TGTGCCAGCAGTCCGGGATCAGGCTACGAGCAGTACTTC	CASSPGSGYEQYF
.	TRBV18	TRBD1	TRBJ1-3	TGTGCCAGCTCACGGGACAGCTCTGGAAACACCATATATTTT	CASSRDSSGNTIYF
once	TRBV1	.	TRBJ1-5	TGCACCAGCAGCCAAGAATTCAGGGACTCAGGGCAGCCCCAGCATTTT	CTSSQEFRDSGQPQHF
once	TRBV5-4	.	TRBJ2-7	TGTGCCAGCAGCTCGGGGGGCCGGGGCTTCCACGAGCAGTACTTC	CASSSGGRGFHEQYF
.	TRBV7-2	TRBD1	TRBJ2-7	TGTGCCAGCAGCTTGCCGGGACAGGGCTACGAGCAGTACTTC	CASSLPGQGYEQYF
few	TRBV6-6	TRBD1	TRBJ1-2	TGTGCCAGCAGAGAGGGACAGCTAGCTAACTATGGCTACACCTTC	CASREGQLANYGYTF
.	TRBV28	TRBD1	TRBJ1-2	TGTGCCAGCAGTGTACCGGGACAGGGCAACTATGGCTACACCTTC	CASSVPGQGNYGYTF
.	TRBV15	TRBD1	TRBJ2-3	TGTGCCACCAGCAGTTCCGGGACAGGGGGGAGGATTACAGATACGCAGTATTTT	CATSSSGTGGRITDTQYF
once	TRBV6-6	TRBD1	TRBJ1-6	TGTGCCAGCAGGCCGGACAGGGGATCACCCCTCCACTTT	CASRPDRGSPLHF
.	TRBV28	TRBD1	TRBJ1-2	TGTGCCAGCAGTCCTGGCCGAGGGACAGGGGAGTACGGCTACACCTTC	CASSPGRGTGEYGYTF